The 12 T cell receptor beta chains below come from one sample, sequenced in a study of T cell repertoires in cytomegalovirus infection. TCRdb used MiXCR to reprocess the reads, holding one entry per CDR3 protein. The data contain around 250,000 distinct CDR3 sequences, approximately 15% of them singletons. Sequencing input: CD8+ T cells from PBMCs. These receptors all stem from a human donor in good health (CMV status not recorded). Some clones in this sample may be carry-over from other donors' samples.

This clonotype was recorded at least ten times. As DNA, the CDR3 is TGTGCCAGCAGCTTAGGTTCCCCCTGGGACCTGAACACCGGGGAGCTGTTTTTT. This encodes CASSLGSPWDLNTGELFF. The V gene is TRBV7-6, the J gene TRBJ2-2; D possibly matches TRBD1 or TRBD2 (5 bases each). V was shortened by 1 base and J by 1 base, with 16 bases between the two germline ends. The CDR3 extends over 18 amino acids. In germline, CDR1 is SGHVS, CDR2 FNYEAQ.

This clonotype was detected a few times. The V call is TRBV19, the J call TRBJ1-4; D is possibly TRBD1 (6 bases). Trimming removed 3 bases from V and 6 bases from J, with 11 bases in between. The V gene's germline CDR1 is LNHDA and CDR2 SQIVND (reference sequence). This CDR3 is built from 14 residues. The CDR3 nucleotides read TGTGCCAGTAGTATGGCGGGGGCATATGAAAAACTGTTTTTT. Encoded protein: CASSMAGAYEKLFF.

V and J are TRBV28 and TRBJ2-5; 10 nucleotides line up with TRBD1. Germline V gene lookup returns CDR1 MDHEN and CDR2 SYDVKM. The CDR3 sequence is 16 residues long. V trimming: 4 bases; J trimming: 4 bases; junction bases outside the gene matches: 9. CDR3 loop: CASSSGTGVNRETQYF. As DNA, the CDR3 is TGTGCCAGCAGTTCCGGGACAGGGGTCAATCGAGAGACCCAGTACTTC.

This clonotype turned up a few times. V gene TRBV6-5 combines with J gene TRBJ2-2; 8 bases match TRBD1. CDR3 length: 14 residues. The V gene end was trimmed by 6 bases and the J gene end by 6 bases; junction bases not matched to a gene: 6. Germline CDR1 MNHEY, CDR2 SVGAGI. The CDR3 sequence: CASSGDRGSGELFF. CDR3 DNA: TGTGCCAGCAGCGGAGACAGGGGTTCCGGGGAGCTGTTTTTT.

In this sample, this clonotype turned up many times. The chain combines TRBV4-1 with TRBJ2-3; unclear D gene. Trimming left V 5 bases short and J 4 bases short, with 13 bases between. This CDR3 region has 14 residues. The germline CDR1 and CDR2 sequences are MGHRA and YSYEKL. The CDR3 loop reads CASSAQGWADTQYF. CDR3 DNA: TGCGCCAGCAGCGCCCAAGGGTGGGCAGATACGCAGTATTTT.

A single count supports this clonotype. The gene calls are TRBV10-3 and TRBJ2-3; 7 nucleotides line up with TRBD1. V was clipped by 5 bases and J by 0 bases; unmatched bases: 8. Germline V gene lookup returns CDR1 ENHRY and CDR2 SYGVKD. The CDR3 length is 16 residues. The CDR3 reads CAISQQGTTSTDTQYF. CDR3 bases: TGTGCCATCAGTCAACAGGGGACCACCAGCACAGATACGCAGTATTTT.

This clonotype was seen a handful of times. CDR3 sequence reads: CASSRRHYNEQFF. The DNA of the CDR3 is TGCGCCAGCAGCCGGCGCCACTACAATGAGCAGTTCTTC. The J gene is TRBJ2-1, the V gene TRBV4-1; D remains unclear. V was cut by 4 bases and J by 3 bases, with 7 bases left in between. The CDR3 runs 13 residues. CDR1 and CDR2 from the germline V gene are MGHRA and YSYEKL.

This clonotype was counted only a few times. The gene calls are TRBV7-9 and TRBJ1-2; D perhaps matches TRBD1 (5 bases). The CDR3 is 16 amino acids. The V end was cut by 3 bases, the J end by 1 base, with 15 bases between. Looked up from germline, CDR1 is SEHNR and CDR2 is FQNEAQ (reference sequence). In nucleotides, the CDR3 is TGTGCCAGCAGCTTGGGACCGGAAGATTTTAACTATGGCTACACCTTC. Protein product: CASSLGPEDFNYGYTF. The variable domain in full, completed from reference TRBV7-9 and TRBJ1-2, reads DTGVSQNPRHKITKRGQNVTFRCDPISEHNRLYWYRQTLGQGPEFLTYFQNEAQLEKSRLLSDRFSAERPKGSFSTLEIQRTEQGDSAMYLCASSLGPEDFNYGYTFGSGTRLTVV.

V gene TRBV14 combines with J gene TRBJ1-5; D may be TRBD1 (5 bases). The CDR3 extends over 16 amino acids. The V and J ends lost 1 base and 0 bases respectively, with 10 bases between them. Germline CDR1 is SGHDN and CDR2 is FVKESK. The CDR3 here is CASSQGRQTSNQPQHF. The CDR3 DNA is TGTGCCAGCAGCCAAGGACGACAGACTAGCAATCAGCCCCAGCATTTT.

This rearrangement joins TRBV25-1 to TRBJ1-2, with unresolved D. The V gene's germline CDR1 is MGHDK and CDR2 SYGVNS. V was cut by 1 base and J by 6 bases, with 3 bases left in between. This CDR3 has 11 residues. In DNA form, the CDR3 reads TGTGCCAGCAGTGAATTAAATGGCTACACCTTC. Translating it yields CASSELNGYTF.

The chain joins TRBV28 to TRBJ2-5; possibly TRBD2 for D (5 bases). Germline values: CDR1 MDHEN, CDR2 SYDVKM. The CDR3 is made up of 16 amino acids. Trimming shortened V by 8 bases and J by 2 bases, and 21 bases separated the two germline ends. CDR3 in DNA: TGTGCCAGCGCGCAGCCCCCCCGGGAACCTCAAGAGACCCAGTACTTC. Its translation: CASAQPPREPQETQYF.

This clonotype was recorded many times. The V call is TRBV28, the J call TRBJ2-1; TRBD2 matches at 9 bases. The CDR3 consists of 21 residues. Germline loops: CDR1 MDHEN, CDR2 SYDVKM. V was clipped by 5 bases and J by 0 bases; unmatched bases: 20. CDR3 residues: CASSPLYHRGGGGSSYNEQFF. The CDR3 bases are TGTGCCAGCAGTCCTCTTTACCACCGGGGCGGGGGGGGGAGCTCCTACAATGAGCAGTTCTTC. The variable domain in full, with the rest retrieved from reference TRBV28 and TRBJ2-1, is DVKVTQSSRYLVKRTGEKVFLECVQDMDHENMFWYRQDPGLGLRLIYFSYDVKMKEKGDIPEGYSVSREKKERFSLILESASTNQTSMYLCASSPLYHRGGGGSSYNEQFFGPGTRLTVL.